This TCR beta chain appears in the sequencing data of a study of shared clonotypes between healthy human individuals. General study findings and limits: Generation of non-shared clonotypes was less probable than generation of clonotypes shared by all four donors. It was the few donors that limited the genetic and exposure-history diversity represented. Only blood was sampled, and tissue TCR repertoires likely differ from blood ones.

Turning to this clone: The antigen is unknown.

The junction had 23 bases not matched to a gene; V was cut back by 5 bases and J by 5 bases. Germline CDR1 is LNHDA and CDR2 is SQIVND (reference sequence). CDR3 length: 21 amino acids. TCRdb's copy holds only in-frame clones and misses some; the assay was immunoSEQ multiplex PCR. Among about 980,000 clones, approximately 80% were seen once, and the ten largest hold roughly 1.5%. This chain uses TRBV19 with TRBJ2-2; 10 bases agree with TRBD1. Sequencing used memory CD4+ T cells sorted from blood. Subset given: CD45RA-negative fraction. The sequence came from a man between 18 and 35 years old in good health. The CDR3 protein is CASSADGTGDFSGKSTGELFF. The CDR3 DNA follows: TGTGCCAGTAGTGCCGACGGGACAGGGGATTTTAGCGGGAAGTCAACCGGGGAGCTGTTTTTT.